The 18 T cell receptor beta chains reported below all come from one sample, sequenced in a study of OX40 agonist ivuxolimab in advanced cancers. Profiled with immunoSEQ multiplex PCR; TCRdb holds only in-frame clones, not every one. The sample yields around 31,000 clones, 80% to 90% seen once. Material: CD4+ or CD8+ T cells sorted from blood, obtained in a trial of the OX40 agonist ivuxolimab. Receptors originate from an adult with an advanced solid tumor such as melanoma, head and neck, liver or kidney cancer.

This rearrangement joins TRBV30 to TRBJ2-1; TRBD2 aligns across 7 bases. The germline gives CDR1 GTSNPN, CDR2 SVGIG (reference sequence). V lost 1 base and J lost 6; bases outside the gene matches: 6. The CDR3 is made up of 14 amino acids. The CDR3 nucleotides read TGTGCCTGGAGTGGAGGACTAGGCTCCAATGAGCAGTTCTTC. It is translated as CAWSGGLGSNEQFF.

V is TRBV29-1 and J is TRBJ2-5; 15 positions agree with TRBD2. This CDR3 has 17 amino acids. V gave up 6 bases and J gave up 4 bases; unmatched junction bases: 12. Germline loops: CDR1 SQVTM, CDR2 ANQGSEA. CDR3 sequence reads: CSVDRTSGRALRETQYF. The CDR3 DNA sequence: TGCAGCGTCGATAGGACTAGCGGGAGGGCCCTCCGAGAGACCCAGTACTTC. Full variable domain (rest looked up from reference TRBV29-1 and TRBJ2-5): SAVISQKPSRDICQRGTSLTIQCQVDSQVTMMFWYRQQPGQSLTLIATANQGSEATYESGFVIDKFPISRPNLTFSTLTVSNMSPEDSSIYLCSVDRTSGRALRETQYFGPGTRLLVL.

For the CDR3, the DNA is TGCGCCAGCAGCTGGGGGACCATCACCGGGGAGCTGTTTTTT. Translating gives CASSWGTITGELFF. V is TRBV5-1 and J is TRBJ2-2; D is perhaps TRBD1 or TRBD2 (5 bases each). The germline gives CDR1 SGHRS, CDR2 YFSETQ. This CDR3 region has 14 residues. V was clipped by 3 bases and J by 4 bases, with 10 bases between them.

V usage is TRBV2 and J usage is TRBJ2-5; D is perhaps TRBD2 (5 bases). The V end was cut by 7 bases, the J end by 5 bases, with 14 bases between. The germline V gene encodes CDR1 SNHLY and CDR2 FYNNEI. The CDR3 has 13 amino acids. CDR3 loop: CASTPEGAETQYF. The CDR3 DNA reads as TGTGCCAGCACCCCCGAGGGCGCGGAGACCCAGTACTTC.

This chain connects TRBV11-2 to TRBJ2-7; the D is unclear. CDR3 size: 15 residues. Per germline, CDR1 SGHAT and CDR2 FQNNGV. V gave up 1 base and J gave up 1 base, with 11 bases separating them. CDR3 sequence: CASSLGYNLSYEQYF. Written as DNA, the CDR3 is TGTGCCAGCAGCTTAGGATACAACTTATCCTACGAGCAGTACTTC.

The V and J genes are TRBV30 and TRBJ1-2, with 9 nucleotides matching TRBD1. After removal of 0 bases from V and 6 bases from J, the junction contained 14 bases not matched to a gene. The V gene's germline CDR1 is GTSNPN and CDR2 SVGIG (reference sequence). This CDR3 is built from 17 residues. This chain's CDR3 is CAWSVSPPGTGLNGYTF. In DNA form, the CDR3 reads TGTGCCTGGAGTGTCAGTCCTCCCGGGACAGGGCTAAATGGCTACACCTTC. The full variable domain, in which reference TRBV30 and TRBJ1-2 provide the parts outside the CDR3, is SQTIHQWPATLVQPVGSPLSLECTVEGTSNPNLYWYRQAAGRGLQLLFYSVGIGQISSEVPQNLSASRPQDRQFILSSKKLLLSDSGFYLCAWSVSPPGTGLNGYTFGSGTRLTVV.

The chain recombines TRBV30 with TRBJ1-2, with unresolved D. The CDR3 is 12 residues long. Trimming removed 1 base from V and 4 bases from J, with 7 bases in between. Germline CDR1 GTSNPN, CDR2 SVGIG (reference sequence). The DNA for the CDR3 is TGTGCCTGGAGTGATAGGGCCTATGGCTACACCTTC. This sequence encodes CAWSDRAYGYTF.

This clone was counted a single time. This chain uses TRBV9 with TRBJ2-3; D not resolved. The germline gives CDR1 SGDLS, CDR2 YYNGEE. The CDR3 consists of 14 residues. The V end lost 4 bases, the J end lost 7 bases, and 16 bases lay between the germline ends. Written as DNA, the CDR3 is TGTGCCAGCAGCCTACGTACCGGGTCCCATACGCAGTATTTT. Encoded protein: CASSLRTGSHTQYF.

The CDR3 is CASSQDRLAGNEQFF. CDR3 nucleotides: TGCGCCAGCAGCCAAGATCGACTAGCCGGCAATGAGCAGTTCTTC. The V gene is TRBV4-3, the J gene TRBJ2-1, with 7 bases lining up with TRBD2. V gave up 0 bases and J gave up 6 bases; unmatched junction bases: 5. The germline gives CDR1 LGHNA, CDR2 YSLEER. There are 15 residues in the CDR3.

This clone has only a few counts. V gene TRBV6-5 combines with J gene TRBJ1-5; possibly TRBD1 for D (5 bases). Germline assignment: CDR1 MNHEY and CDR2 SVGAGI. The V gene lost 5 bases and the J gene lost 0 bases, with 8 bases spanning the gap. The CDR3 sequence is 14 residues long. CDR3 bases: TGTGCCAGCAGTGAGGGGTATAGCAATCAGCCCCAGCATTTT. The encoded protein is CASSEGYSNQPQHF.

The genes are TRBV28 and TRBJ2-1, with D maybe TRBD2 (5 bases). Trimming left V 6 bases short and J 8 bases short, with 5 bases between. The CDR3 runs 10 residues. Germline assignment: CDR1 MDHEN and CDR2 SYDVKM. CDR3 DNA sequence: TGTGCCAGCAGGGAGGATGAGCAGTTCTTC. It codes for CASREDEQFF.

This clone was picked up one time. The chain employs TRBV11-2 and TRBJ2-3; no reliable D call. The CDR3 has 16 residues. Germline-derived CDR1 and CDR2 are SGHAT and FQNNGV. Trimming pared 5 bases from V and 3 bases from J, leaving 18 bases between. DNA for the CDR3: TGTGCCAGCAGCCCCCTTCCGGCGGAGAATACAGATACGCAGTATTTT. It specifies CASSPLPAENTDTQYF. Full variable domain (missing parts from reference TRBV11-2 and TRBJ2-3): EAGVAQSPRYKIIEKRQSVAFWCNPISGHATLYWYQQILGQGPKLLIQFQNNGVVDDSQLPKDRFSAERLKGVDSTLKIQPAKLEDSAVYLCASSPLPAENTDTQYFGPGTRLTVL.

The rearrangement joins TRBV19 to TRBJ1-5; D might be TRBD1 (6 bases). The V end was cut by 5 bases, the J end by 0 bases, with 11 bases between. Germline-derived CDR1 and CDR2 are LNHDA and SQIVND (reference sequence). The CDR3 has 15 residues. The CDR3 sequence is CASSFGQYSNQPQHF. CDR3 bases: TGTGCCAGTAGTTTCGGACAGTATAGCAATCAGCCCCAGCATTTT.

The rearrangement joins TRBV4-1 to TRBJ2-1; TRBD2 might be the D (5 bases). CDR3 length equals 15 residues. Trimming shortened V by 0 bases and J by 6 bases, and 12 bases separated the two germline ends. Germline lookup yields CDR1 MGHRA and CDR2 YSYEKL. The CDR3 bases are TGCGCCAGCAGCCAAGATAACGGCAGCGGCAATGAGCAGTTCTTC. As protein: CASSQDNGSGNEQFF.

In nucleotides, the CDR3 is TGTGCCAGCAGTGTCCCAGCGGGAGGGACAGATACGCAGTATTTT. Translated: CASSVPAGGTDTQYF. The chain couples TRBV28 to TRBJ2-3; 10 bases are a match to TRBD2. The CDR3 runs to 15 residues. Germline V gives CDR1 MDHEN, CDR2 SYDVKM. V shed 5 bases, J shed 3 bases, and the junction held 5 bases outside the gene matches. The full variable domain, rest sourced from reference TRBV28 and TRBJ2-3, is DVKVTQSSRYLVKRTGEKVFLECVQDMDHENMFWYRQDPGLGLRLIYFSYDVKMKEKGDIPEGYSVSREKKERFSLILESASTNQTSMYLCASSVPAGGTDTQYFGPGTRLTVL.

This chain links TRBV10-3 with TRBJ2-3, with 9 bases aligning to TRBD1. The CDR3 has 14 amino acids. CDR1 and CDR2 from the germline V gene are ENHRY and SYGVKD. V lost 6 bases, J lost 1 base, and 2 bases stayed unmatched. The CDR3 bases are TGTGCCATCAGGGGGGACAGGGGCACAGATACGCAGTATTTT. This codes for CAIRGDRGTDTQYF.

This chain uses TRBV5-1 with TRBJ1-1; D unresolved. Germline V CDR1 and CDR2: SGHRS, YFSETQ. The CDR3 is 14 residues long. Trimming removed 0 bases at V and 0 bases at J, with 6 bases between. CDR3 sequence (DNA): TGCGCCAGCAGCTTGGCGGGGATGAACACTGAAGCTTTCTTT. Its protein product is CASSLAGMNTEAFF.

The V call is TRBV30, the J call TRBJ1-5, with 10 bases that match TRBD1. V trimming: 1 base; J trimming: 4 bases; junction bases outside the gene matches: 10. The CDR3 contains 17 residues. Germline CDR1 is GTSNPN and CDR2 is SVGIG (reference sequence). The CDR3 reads CAWSGDRVGQGNQPQHF. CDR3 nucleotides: TGTGCCTGGAGTGGCGACCGTGTGGGACAGGGGAATCAGCCCCAGCATTTT.